Listed below are T cell receptor beta chains from one sample, sequenced in a study of type 1 and type 2 diabetes patients. Each CDR3 protein is one row after TCRdb ran MiXCR on the multiplex PCR reads. This repertoire shows a few hundred thousand distinct CDR3 sequences, approximately 50% found once; its top ten account for roughly 13%. The sample was peripheral blood mononuclear cells (PBMCs). Receptors were obtained from a man younger than 35 with type 2 diabetes. The CDR3 runs from the conserved cysteine through the conserved F or W. D genes are given only for firm matches. The size entry is marked missing in some rows and otherwise reads once, few, many or a size class.

NA,TRBV7-2,many,TRBJ1-1,TGTGCCAGCAGCTTGACACCAGGCACTGAAGCTTTCTTT,CASSLTPGTEAFF
TRBD2,TRBV2,NA,TRBJ2-5,TGTGCCAGCTGGGGACTAGCGGCCCAAGAGACCCAGTACTTC,CASWGLAAQETQYF
TRBD2,TRBV2,NA,TRBJ2-5,TGTGCCAGCAGTTCTCAGCGAGCGGGGGGCCAAGAGACCCAGTACTTC,CASSSQRAGGQETQYF
NA,TRBV15,NA,TRBJ2-2,TGTGCCACCAGCAGCCGGGACGGCGCGAACACCGGGGAGCTGTTTTTT,CATSSRDGANTGELFF
NA,TRBV13,NA,TRBJ2-6,TGTGCCAGCAGCTTAGTCAGCGATCCAATCTCTGGGGCCAACGTCCTGACTTTC,CASSLVSDPISGANVLTF
TRBD1,TRBV6-5,NA,TRBJ2-4,TGTGCCAGCAGAATAGACAGGGCGGCCAAAAACATTCAGTACTTC,CASRIDRAAKNIQYF
NA,TRBV2,few,TRBJ1-4,TGTGCCAGCAGTGGCAACAGGGCAACTAATGAAAAACTGTTTTTT,CASSGNRATNEKLFF
TRBD1,TRBV30,many,TRBJ2-5,TGCGCCTGGGGGACAGGGGTGCTCCAAGAGACCCAGTACTTC,CAWGTGVLQETQYF
TRBD1,TRBV28,NA,TRBJ1-2,TGTGCCAGCAGTTTCCCGGACAGGGTACAAGGCTACACCTTC,CASSFPDRVQGYTF
NA,TRBV20-1,NA,TRBJ1-1,TGCAGTGCTAGTAGGGGACGCAGGGTCGCTGAAGCTTTCTTT,CSASRGRRVAEAFF
NA,TRBV5-1,NA,TRBJ2-1,TGCGTCAGCAGATGGGGGGTAGCGGACCTTGGGGATGAGCAGTTCTTC,CVSRWGVADLGDEQFF
NA,TRBV30,NA,TRBJ2-1,TGTGCCTGGAGTGTCGGTGGGGCGGATGAGCAGTTCTTC,CAWSVGGADEQFF
TRBD2,TRBV7-3,NA,TRBJ2-3,TGTGCCAGCAGTTGGACCAGCGGGGAAACAGATACGCAGTATTTT,CASSWTSGETDTQYF
NA,TRBV5-1,NA,TRBJ1-2,TGCGCCAGCAGTCTGGTACAGGATTATGGCTACACCTTC,CASSLVQDYGYTF
NA,TRBV13,NA,TRBJ2-7,TGTGCCAGCAGCTTAGGTAGCGGCACTGAGTACTTC,CASSLGSGTEYF
NA,TRBV6-5,NA,TRBJ2-1,TGTGCCAGCAGTTACGCTCAGGGGGGAGACAATGAGCAGTTCTTC,CASSYAQGGDNEQFF
TRBD2,TRBV7-6,NA,TRBJ2-3,TGTGCCAGCAGCTTACTTACTAGCGGGGGGGCAGATACGCAGTATTTT,CASSLLTSGGADTQYF
NA,TRBV12-3/TRBV12-4,few,TRBJ1-6,TGTGCCAGCGCCGGGACATCCTATAATTCACCCCTCCACTTT,CASAGTSYNSPLHF
TRBD1,TRBV5-1,NA,TRBJ1-4,TGCGCCAGCGGACAGGGGAAGGTTCAGGAAAAACTGTTTTTT,CASGQGKVQEKLFF
TRBD2,TRBV20-1,NA,TRBJ2-1,TGCAGTGCTAGAGGCCCGGGAGGGCCCAAGGAGCAGTTCTTC,CSARGPGGPKEQFF
NA,TRBV6-1,NA,TRBJ1-5,TGTGCCAGCAGTGTTGTGGGGGGTACAGGACAGCCCCAGCATTTT,CASSVVGGTGQPQHF
NA,TRBV11-2,few,TRBJ1-5,TGTGCCAGCAGCTTAGCTCACAATCAGCCCCAGCATTTT,CASSLAHNQPQHF
NA,TRBV29-1,few,TRBJ2-2,TGCAGCGTCACCACAGGGATGCCCGGGGAGCTGTTTTTT,CSVTTGMPGELFF
NA,TRBV19,NA,TRBJ1-5,TGTGCCGTTAATACTGCGATGGGCAATCAGCCCCAGCATTTT,CAVNTAMGNQPQHF
NA,TRBV6-1,few,TRBJ1-1,TGTGCCAGCGAAAGATCTGGGAACACTGAAGCTTTCTTT,CASERSGNTEAFF
NA,TRBV7-3,NA,TRBJ2-1,TGTGCCAGCAGCTTAAACAGGGATGATGAGCAGTTCTTC,CASSLNRDDEQFF
TRBD1,TRBV10-3,few,TRBJ2-1,TGTGCCATCCCTGAACCGGGACAGCCCGAATTGAGCTCCTACAATGAGCAGTTCTTC,CAIPEPGQPELSSYNEQFF
NA,TRBV15,NA,TRBJ1-2,TGTGCCGCCAGCAGAGCAGGGGACGACTATGGCTACACCTTC,CAASRAGDDYGYTF
TRBD2,TRBV20-1,NA,TRBJ2-7,TGCAGTGCTAGAGGGCTAGCGGGGGACATATACGAGCAGTACTTC,CSARGLAGDIYEQYF
TRBD2,TRBV7-9,NA,TRBJ2-1,TGTGCCAGCAGCAAGATACTAGCGGGAGACTACAATGAGCAGTTCTTC,CASSKILAGDYNEQFF
TRBD2,TRBV19,NA,TRBJ2-1,TGTGCCAGTAGTACCGGGACTAGTAGGGGGAATGAGCAGTTCTTC,CASSTGTSRGNEQFF
TRBD2,TRBV12-3/TRBV12-4,NA,TRBJ2-2,TGTGCCAGCAGATTTGCTAGCGGAGGCACCGGGGAGCTGTTTTTT,CASRFASGGTGELFF
NA,TRBV7-9,NA,TRBJ1-4,TGTGCCAGCAGCTTACGCCAGGGCGGCGGTGAAAAACTGTTTTTT,CASSLRQGGGEKLFF
NA,TRBV19,few,TRBJ1-2,TGTGCCAGTACCTCCGGGGGTGGCGGCTACACCTTC,CASTSGGGGYTF
NA,TRBV6-5,NA,TRBJ2-7,TGTGCCAGCAGCCTCACAGGGCGGGCCAGCTCCTACGAGCAGTACTTC,CASSLTGRASSYEQYF
TRBD1,TRBV7-2,NA,TRBJ2-1,TGTGCCAGCAGCTTATCAACAGGGGGTAATGAGCAGTTCTTC,CASSLSTGGNEQFF
NA,TRBV12-3/TRBV12-4,NA,TRBJ2-5,TGTGCCAGCGGTCGGGGCGAAGAGACCCAGTACTTC,CASGRGEETQYF
NA,TRBV19,NA,TRBJ1-1,TGTGCCAGTAGTATAGATCACTTCGACACTGAAGCTTTCTTT,CASSIDHFDTEAFF
NA,TRBV30,NA,TRBJ1-5,TGTGCCTGGAGTTCTCCTAGTTTACTCAATCAGCCCCAGCATTTT,CAWSSPSLLNQPQHF
TRBD1,TRBV20-1,NA,TRBJ2-1,TGCAGTGCTAGGGGCAGGGGGCGCTGGAATGAGCAGTTCTTC,CSARGRGRWNEQFF
TRBD1,TRBV25-1,many,TRBJ1-1,TGTGCCAGCAGTGCAATCTACAGGGGGGAGGACACTGAAGCTTTCTTT,CASSAIYRGEDTEAFF
NA,TRBV10-3,many,TRBJ2-7,TGTGCCATCAGCGACCGGCAGGTGAACGAGCAGTACTTC,CAISDRQVNEQYF
TRBD1,TRBV12-3/TRBV12-4,NA,TRBJ2-3,TGTGCCAGCTTAACGGACAGGGGAAGCACAGATACGCAGTATTTT,CASLTDRGSTDTQYF
TRBD1,TRBV25-1,NA,TRBJ1-1,TGTGCCAGCAGTGAATTCCCCATGCCACAGGGGGTGAACACTGAAGCTTTCTTT,CASSEFPMPQGVNTEAFF
TRBD2,TRBV2,once,TRBJ2-1,TGTGCCAGCAGTGGCTTTGGGGGGGTGGGAGGCAACGAGCAGTTCTTC,CASSGFGGVGGNEQFF
NA,TRBV7-2,NA,TRBJ2-7,TGTGCCAGCAGCTTAGCAGCGGCATCTAGTTTCCTGTACTTC,CASSLAAASSFLYF
NA,TRBV6-5,few,TRBJ2-3,TGTGCCAGCAGCCCACTATGGGGAGATACGCAGTATTTT,CASSPLWGDTQYF
NA,TRBV12-3/TRBV12-4,NA,TRBJ1-5,TGTGCCAGCGACCTTGGGGGAAACAATCAGCCCCAGCATTTT,CASDLGGNNQPQHF
TRBD1,TRBV25-1,many,TRBJ1-2,TGTGCCAGCAGTGAAAGCGGGACAGGGCATGGCTACACCTTC,CASSESGTGHGYTF
NA,TRBV7-8,NA,TRBJ1-2,TGTGCCAGCAGCTCCTCGGCCCCAAAGGACGGCTACACCTTC,CASSSSAPKDGYTF